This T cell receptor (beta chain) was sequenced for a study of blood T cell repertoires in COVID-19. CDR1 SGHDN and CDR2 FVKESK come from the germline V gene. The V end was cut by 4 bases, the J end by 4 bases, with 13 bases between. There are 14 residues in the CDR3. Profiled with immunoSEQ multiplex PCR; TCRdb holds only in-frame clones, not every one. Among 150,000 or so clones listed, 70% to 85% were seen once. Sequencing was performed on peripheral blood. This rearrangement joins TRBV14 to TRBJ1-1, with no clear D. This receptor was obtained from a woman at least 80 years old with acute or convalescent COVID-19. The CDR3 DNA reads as TGTGCCAGCAGCCTGTTCGATGGCGGCACTGAAGCTTTCTTT. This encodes CASSLFDGGTEAFF.